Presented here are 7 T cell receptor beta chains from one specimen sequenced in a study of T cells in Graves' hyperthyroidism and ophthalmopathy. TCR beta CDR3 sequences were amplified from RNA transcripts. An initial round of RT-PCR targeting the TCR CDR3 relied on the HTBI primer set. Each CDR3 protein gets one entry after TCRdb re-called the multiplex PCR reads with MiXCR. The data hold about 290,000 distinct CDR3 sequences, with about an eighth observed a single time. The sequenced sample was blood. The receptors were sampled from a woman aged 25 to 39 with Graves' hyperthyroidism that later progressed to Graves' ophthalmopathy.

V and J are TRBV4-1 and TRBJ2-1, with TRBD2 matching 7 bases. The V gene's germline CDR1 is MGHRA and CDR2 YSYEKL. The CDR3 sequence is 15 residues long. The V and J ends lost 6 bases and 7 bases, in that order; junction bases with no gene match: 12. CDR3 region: CASRPVGGELNEQFF. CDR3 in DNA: TGCGCCAGCAGGCCCGTTGGGGGGGAGTTAAATGAGCAGTTCTTC.

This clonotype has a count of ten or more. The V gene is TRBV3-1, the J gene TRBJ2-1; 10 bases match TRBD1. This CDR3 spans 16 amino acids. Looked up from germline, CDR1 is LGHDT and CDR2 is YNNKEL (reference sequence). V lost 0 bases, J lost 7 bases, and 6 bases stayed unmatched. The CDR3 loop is CASSQDLGTGANEQFF. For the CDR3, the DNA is TGTGCCAGCAGCCAAGATTTGGGGACAGGGGCAAATGAGCAGTTCTTC.

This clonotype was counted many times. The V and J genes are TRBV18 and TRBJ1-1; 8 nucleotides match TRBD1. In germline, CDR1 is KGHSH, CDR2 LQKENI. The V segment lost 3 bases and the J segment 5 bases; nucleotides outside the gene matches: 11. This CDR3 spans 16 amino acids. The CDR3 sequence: CASSPKTGEEGTEAFF. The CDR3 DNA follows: TGTGCCAGCTCACCGAAGACAGGGGAGGAGGGTACTGAAGCTTTCTTT.

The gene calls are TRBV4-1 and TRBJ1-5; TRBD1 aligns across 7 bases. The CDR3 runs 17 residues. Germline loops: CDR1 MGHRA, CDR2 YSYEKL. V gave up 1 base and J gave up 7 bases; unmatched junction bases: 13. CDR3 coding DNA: TGCGCCAGCAGCCAAGGCTCGGTAAAACAGGGGAGACAGCCCCAGCATTTT. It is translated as CASSQGSVKQGRQPQHF.

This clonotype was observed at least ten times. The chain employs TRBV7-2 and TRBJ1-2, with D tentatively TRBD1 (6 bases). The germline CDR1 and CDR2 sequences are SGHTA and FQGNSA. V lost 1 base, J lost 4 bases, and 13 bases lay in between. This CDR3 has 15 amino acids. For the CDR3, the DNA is TGTGCCAGCAGCTTAGTAACAGGGCCCGTCTATGGCTACACCTTC. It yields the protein CASSLVTGPVYGYTF. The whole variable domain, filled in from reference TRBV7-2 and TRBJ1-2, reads GAGVSQSPSNKVTEKGKDVELRCDPISGHTALYWYRQSLGQGLEFLIYFQGNSAPDKSGLPSDRFSAERTGGSVSTLTIQRTQQEDSAVYLCASSLVTGPVYGYTFGSGTRLTVV.

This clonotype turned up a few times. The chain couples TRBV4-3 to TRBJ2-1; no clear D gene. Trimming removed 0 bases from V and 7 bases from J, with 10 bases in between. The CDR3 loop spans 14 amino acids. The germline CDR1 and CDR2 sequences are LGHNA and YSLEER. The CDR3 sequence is CASSQDEVDNEQFF. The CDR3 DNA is TGCGCCAGCAGCCAAGATGAGGTAGATAATGAGCAGTTCTTC.

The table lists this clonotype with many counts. CDR3 sequence: CASTSGLARNEQYF. The CDR3, as DNA: TGCGCCAGCACGTCGGGACTAGCAAGGAACGAGCAGTACTTC. The chain uses TRBV5-1 and TRBJ2-7; 9 bases align to TRBD2. This CDR3 contains 14 residues. With V trimmed by 6 bases and J by 5 bases, 9 bases remained unmatched. The V gene's germline CDR1 is SGHRS and CDR2 YFSETQ.